This passage covers 9 T cell receptor beta chains from one sample sequenced in a study of blood T cell repertoires in COVID-19. Sequenced by immunoSEQ multiplex PCR; TCRdb stores in-frame clones only, minus some. The repertoire consists of about 250,000 clones, with more than 65% occurring once and the leading ten covering more than 3%. Sequenced sample: PBMCs or T cells enriched from blood (not recorded which). These receptors all stem from a man between 45 and 60 years old who had recovered from COVID-19.

This chain joins TRBV3-1 (or the pseudogene TRBV3-2) and TRBJ2-1; TRBD1 agrees at 7 bases. The germline V gene has CDR1 LGHDT and CDR2 YNNKEL (reference sequence). The CDR3 consists of 16 residues. The V segment lost 0 bases and the J segment 0 bases; nucleotides outside the gene matches: 2. The CDR3 DNA sequence: TGTGCCAGCAGCCAAGAGACAGGGATCTCCTACAATGAGCAGTTCTTC. It translates to CASSQETGISYNEQFF.

J is TRBJ1-6 and V is TRBV28; maybe TRBD1 (5 bases). The CDR3 is made up of 14 amino acids. CDR1 and CDR2 from the germline V gene are MDHEN and SYDVKM. The V end lost 8 bases, the J end lost 1 base, and 9 bases lay between the germline ends. The DNA of the CDR3 is TGTGCCAGCGACGGGGGGTCCTATAATTCACCCCTCCACTTT. It is translated as CASDGGSYNSPLHF.

The chain is built from TRBV5-1 and TRBJ1-1; 8 bases are a match to TRBD1. This CDR3 is built from 16 residues. The V and J ends lost 3 bases and 1 base, in that order; junction bases with no gene match: 8. The germline CDR1 and CDR2 sequences are SGHRS and YFSETQ. CDR3: CASSWTGIIPNTEAFF. The CDR3 DNA reads TGCGCCAGCAGCTGGACAGGGATTATCCCGAACACTGAAGCTTTCTTT.

The gene calls are TRBV14 and TRBJ2-7, with D possibly TRBD1 on 5 matching bases. Trimming pared 4 bases from V and 5 bases from J, leaving 18 bases between. CDR1 and CDR2 (germline): SGHDN, FVKESK. The CDR3 covers 15 residues. CDR3 sequence: CASSPSTVGPHEQYF. The CDR3 coding sequence is TGTGCCAGCAGCCCGTCGACAGTAGGCCCCCACGAGCAGTACTTC.

The V and J genes are TRBV4-3 and TRBJ2-4, with TRBD2 as a possible D gene (6 bases). CDR1 and CDR2 (germline): LGHNA, YSLEER. CDR3 length: 17 residues. V was shortened by 4 bases and J by 1 base, with 17 bases between the two germline ends. CDR3 protein: CASSPRPAGGAKNIQYF. Here the CDR3 DNA reads TGCGCCAGCAGCCCCCGCCCCGCCGGAGGGGCCAAAAACATTCAGTACTTC.

The chain is built from TRBV27 and TRBJ2-3; TRBD1 matches 7 bases. Trimming cost V 5 bases and J 7 bases; bases outside gene matches: 6. Germline V gives CDR1 MNHEY, CDR2 SMNVEV (reference sequence). The CDR3 has 13 residues. The CDR3 loop reads CASSGLTGNTQYF. The CDR3 DNA follows: TGTGCCAGCAGTGGCCTGACAGGGAATACGCAGTATTTT.

This clone was observed a single time. The chain employs TRBV5-1 and TRBJ1-5, with D perhaps matching TRBD1 (6 bases). The CDR3 runs 16 residues. Germline CDR1 and CDR2: SGHRS and YFSETQ. Trimming took off 0 bases at V and 3 bases at J, with 13 bases between the two ends. CDR3 in DNA: TGCGCCAGCAGCTTGGGAACAGGGCTCTCCAATCAGCCCCAGCATTTT. Protein product: CASSLGTGLSNQPQHF.

The rearrangement joins TRBV7-3 to TRBJ2-5; 11 bases are shared with TRBD1. V dropped 5 bases and J dropped 5; count of bases not matched to a gene: 7. CDR3 length: 15 residues. Per germline, CDR1 SGHTA and CDR2 FQGTGA. The CDR3 DNA follows: TGTGCCAGCAGCCCCGGGGACAGGGGGTCGGAGACCCAGTACTTC. Its translation: CASSPGDRGSETQYF. Using reference TRBV7-3 and TRBJ2-5 for the parts outside the CDR3, the full variable domain is GAGVSQTPSNKVTEKGKYVELRCDPISGHTALYWYRQSLGQGPEFLIYFQGTGAADDSGLPNDRFFAVRPEGSVSTLKIQRTERGDSAVYLCASSPGDRGSETQYFGPGTRLLVL.

This sequence joins TRBV5-4 and TRBJ1-1; no definite D call. The germline CDR1 and CDR2 sequences are SGHNT and YYREEE (reference sequence). The CDR3 spans 14 residues. Trimming cost V 1 base and J 2 bases, with 9 bases left between them. The CDR3 protein is CASSLKHSNTEAFF. CDR3 in DNA: TGTGCCAGCAGCTTGAAACATAGCAACACTGAAGCTTTCTTT.